A selection of T cell receptor beta chains follows, all from one sample in a study of persistence of HIV-infected CD4 T cells. Their cognate antigens are unknown. Sequencing used immunoSEQ multiplex PCR; TCRdb keeps in-frame clones, though not all of them. The sample consists of 30,000 to 45,000 clones, 70% to 90% of them appearing once. The material was cultured CD4+ T cells from PBMCs, obtained from a patient who received antiretroviral therapy. Receptor source: an adult with HIV. The donor label of this sample is uncertain. CDR3s include the opening cysteine and the closing phenylalanine or tryptophan. Fields, in order: V gene, D gene, J gene, clone size, CDR3 protein, CDR3 DNA. A D gene is named only where the DNA matches it firmly. The size field is filled for only some rows; it gives once, few, many or a size class.

v_gene: TRBV28; d_gene: TRBD1; j_gene: TRBJ1-5; abundance: NA; CDR3aa: CASSTRDRSGRPQHF; CDR3nt: TGTGCCAGCAGTACCCGGGACAGGAGCGGGCGGCCCCAGCATTTT
v_gene: TRBV11-3; d_gene: TRBD2; j_gene: TRBJ2-7; abundance: NA; CDR3aa: CASSRGGGRHYEQYF; CDR3nt: TGTGCCAGCAGCCGTGGCGGGGGGCGTCACTACGAGCAGTACTTC
v_gene: TRBV27; d_gene: TRBD1; j_gene: TRBJ1-2; abundance: few; CDR3aa: CASSLLGTGLGGYTF; CDR3nt: TGTGCCAGCAGTTTACTGGGGACAGGATTGGGTGGCTACACCTTC
v_gene: TRBV12-5; d_gene: TRBD1; j_gene: TRBJ2-7; abundance: NA; CDR3aa: CASGRDRAGYEQYF; CDR3nt: TGTGCTAGTGGACGGGACAGGGCAGGGTACGAGCAGTACTTC
v_gene: TRBV7-7; d_gene: NA; j_gene: TRBJ2-5; abundance: NA; CDR3aa: CASSSGGRETQYF; CDR3nt: TGTGCCAGCAGCTCGGGGGGCAGAGAGACCCAGTACTTC
v_gene: TRBV6-9; d_gene: TRBD1; j_gene: TRBJ1-4; abundance: NA; CDR3aa: CASSSQGARVEKLFF; CDR3nt: TGTGCCAGCAGTTCACAGGGGGCGCGGGTCGAAAAACTGTTTTTT
v_gene: TRBV10-1; d_gene: TRBD1; j_gene: TRBJ2-7; abundance: NA; CDR3aa: CASRTRQGHSYEQYF; CDR3nt: TGCGCCAGCAGAACTAGACAGGGCCACTCCTACGAGCAGTACTTC
v_gene: TRBV3-1/TRBV3-2; d_gene: TRBD1; j_gene: TRBJ1-5; abundance: NA; CDR3aa: CASSRSDREQPQHF; CDR3nt: TGTGCCAGCAGCCGCAGCGACAGGGAACAGCCCCAGCATTTT
v_gene: TRBV7-3; d_gene: NA; j_gene: TRBJ2-3; abundance: NA; CDR3aa: CASSLSGSVGTQYF; CDR3nt: TGTGCCAGCAGCTTATCCGGGTCCGTGGGTACGCAGTATTTT
v_gene: TRBV6-5; d_gene: NA; j_gene: TRBJ1-6; abundance: NA; CDR3aa: CANSAFYNSPLHF; CDR3nt: TGTGCCAATTCGGCGTTTTATAATTCACCCCTCCACTTT
v_gene: TRBV29-1; d_gene: NA; j_gene: TRBJ1-3; abundance: NA; CDR3aa: CSVSPSSGNTIYF; CDR3nt: TGCAGCGTTAGCCCGAGCTCTGGAAACACCATATATTTT
v_gene: TRBV24-1; d_gene: TRBD1; j_gene: TRBJ1-5; abundance: NA; CDR3aa: CATSDKTGGQPQHF; CDR3nt: TGTGCCACCAGTGACAAGACAGGGGGTCAGCCCCAGCATTTT
v_gene: TRBV24-1; d_gene: TRBD1; j_gene: TRBJ1-5; abundance: NA; CDR3aa: CATIRGVVQPQHF; CDR3nt: TGTGCCACCATCAGGGGGGTGGTTCAGCCCCAGCATTTT
v_gene: TRBV2; d_gene: NA; j_gene: TRBJ2-5; abundance: once; CDR3aa: CASSVFGLRETQYF; CDR3nt: TGTGCCAGCAGTGTTTTCGGGCTGCGAGAGACCCAGTACTTC
v_gene: TRBV7-2; d_gene: NA; j_gene: TRBJ2-2; abundance: NA; CDR3aa: CASSLGRPGELFF; CDR3nt: TGTGCCAGCAGCTTAGGGCGGCCCGGGGAGCTGTTTTTT
v_gene: TRBV6-5; d_gene: NA; j_gene: TRBJ1-1; abundance: NA; CDR3aa: CASGGGVDTEAFF; CDR3nt: TGTGCCAGCGGGGGTGGGGTGGACACTGAAGCTTTCTTT
v_gene: TRBV24-1; d_gene: NA; j_gene: TRBJ1-4; abundance: once; CDR3aa: CATSDPGTEKLFF; CDR3nt: TGTGCCACCAGTGACCCTGGGACGGAAAAACTGTTTTTT
v_gene: TRBV6-5; d_gene: NA; j_gene: TRBJ1-3; abundance: NA; CDR3aa: CASNLGGSGNTIYF; CDR3nt: TGTGCCAGCAACCTGGGGGGGAGTGGAAACACCATATATTTT
v_gene: TRBV10-3; d_gene: NA; j_gene: TRBJ2-7; abundance: NA; CDR3aa: CAISDRASSYEQYF; CDR3nt: TGTGCCATCAGTGACAGGGCCAGCTCCTACGAGCAGTACTTC
v_gene: TRBV30; d_gene: TRBD1; j_gene: TRBJ1-4; abundance: NA; CDR3aa: CAWNRPQGGGGKLFF; CDR3nt: TGTGCCTGGAATCGCCCACAGGGAGGGGGCGGAAAACTGTTTTTT
v_gene: TRBV28; d_gene: TRBD1; j_gene: TRBJ1-5; abundance: NA; CDR3aa: CASKFRQGAIGNQPQHF; CDR3nt: TGTGCCAGCAAGTTTCGGCAGGGGGCGATAGGCAATCAGCCCCAGCATTTT
v_gene: TRBV13; d_gene: NA; j_gene: TRBJ1-1; abundance: NA; CDR3aa: CASSVLWTEAFF; CDR3nt: TGTGCCAGCAGCGTCCTTTGGACTGAAGCTTTCTTT
v_gene: TRBV6-5; d_gene: NA; j_gene: TRBJ1-5; abundance: NA; CDR3aa: CASSYSYGGGQPQHF; CDR3nt: TGTGCCAGCAGTTACTCGTACGGGGGCGGACAGCCCCAGCATTTT
v_gene: TRBV7-3; d_gene: NA; j_gene: TRBJ2-3; abundance: NA; CDR3aa: CASSLRQSGGTDTQYF; CDR3nt: TGTGCCAGCAGCTTGCGACAGTCTGGGGGCACAGATACGCAGTATTTT
v_gene: TRBV4-2; d_gene: NA; j_gene: TRBJ1-3; abundance: NA; CDR3aa: CASSPQEASGNTIYF; CDR3nt: TGTGCCAGCAGCCCACAGGAGGCCTCTGGAAACACCATATATTTT
v_gene: TRBV3-1/TRBV3-2; d_gene: TRBD2; j_gene: TRBJ2-1; abundance: NA; CDR3aa: CASSQVGGASGANNEQFF; CDR3nt: TGTGCCAGCAGCCAAGTTGGAGGCGCCAGCGGGGCCAACAATGAGCAGTTCTTC
v_gene: TRBV7-3; d_gene: NA; j_gene: TRBJ1-3; abundance: NA; CDR3aa: CASSSTSGNTIYF; CDR3nt: TGTGCCAGCAGCTCTACCTCTGGAAACACCATATATTTT
v_gene: TRBV27; d_gene: NA; j_gene: TRBJ2-7; abundance: NA; CDR3aa: CASRMDTYSYEQYF; CDR3nt: TGTGCCAGCAGAATGGACACTTACTCCTACGAGCAGTACTTC
v_gene: TRBV6-1; d_gene: TRBD1; j_gene: TRBJ2-3; abundance: NA; CDR3aa: CASTSRDRGIDTQYF; CDR3nt: TGTGCCAGCACTTCCCGGGACAGGGGGATAGATACGCAGTATTTT
v_gene: TRBV18; d_gene: NA; j_gene: TRBJ2-3; abundance: NA; CDR3aa: CASSPQGGTDTQYF; CDR3nt: TGTGCCAGCTCACCACAGGGGGGCACAGATACGCAGTATTTT
v_gene: TRBV7-3; d_gene: NA; j_gene: TRBJ2-3; abundance: once; CDR3aa: CASSPDRGTDTQYF; CDR3nt: TGTGCCAGCAGTCCAGACAGAGGCACAGATACGCAGTATTTT
v_gene: TRBV9; d_gene: NA; j_gene: TRBJ1-2; abundance: NA; CDR3aa: CASSLLPDAYGYTF; CDR3nt: TGTGCCAGCAGCCTCCTCCCTGATGCCTATGGCTACACCTTC
v_gene: TRBV5-8; d_gene: NA; j_gene: TRBJ2-4; abundance: NA; CDR3aa: CASSLLKIQNIQYF; CDR3nt: TGTGCCAGCAGCTTGCTAAAAATTCAAAACATTCAGTACTTC
v_gene: TRBV12-3/TRBV12-4; d_gene: NA; j_gene: TRBJ1-1; abundance: NA; CDR3aa: CASSYRIYTEAFF; CDR3nt: TGTGCCAGCAGTTACCGGATTTACACTGAAGCTTTCTTT
v_gene: TRBV28; d_gene: NA; j_gene: TRBJ2-7; abundance: NA; CDR3aa: CASSLTGLYEQYF; CDR3nt: TGTGCCAGCAGTTTAACAGGGCTCTACGAGCAGTACTTC
v_gene: TRBV28; d_gene: NA; j_gene: TRBJ1-5; abundance: NA; CDR3aa: CASSLSGAHSNQPQHF; CDR3nt: TGTGCCAGCAGTTTATCAGGGGCCCATAGCAATCAGCCCCAGCATTTT
v_gene: TRBV28; d_gene: TRBD1; j_gene: TRBJ1-2; abundance: NA; CDR3aa: CASTRDRGIYGYTF; CDR3nt: TGTGCCAGCACCCGGGACAGGGGGATCTATGGCTACACCTTC
v_gene: TRBV2; d_gene: NA; j_gene: TRBJ1-3; abundance: NA; CDR3aa: CASRGGNSGNTIYF; CDR3nt: TGTGCCAGCAGGGGGGGGAACTCTGGAAACACCATATATTTT
v_gene: TRBV19; d_gene: NA; j_gene: TRBJ2-3; abundance: NA; CDR3aa: CASSIKGDNTDTQYF; CDR3nt: TGTGCCAGTAGTATTAAAGGGGACAACACAGATACGCAGTATTTT
v_gene: TRBV2; d_gene: NA; j_gene: TRBJ2-7; abundance: NA; CDR3aa: CASIRSYEQYF; CDR3nt: TGTGCCAGCATAAGGAGCTACGAGCAGTACTTC
v_gene: TRBV7-2; d_gene: NA; j_gene: TRBJ2-5; abundance: NA; CDR3aa: CASSYRTTPYQETQYF; CDR3nt: TGTGCCAGCAGCTACCGGACTACACCGTACCAAGAGACCCAGTACTTC
v_gene: TRBV18; d_gene: NA; j_gene: TRBJ1-2; abundance: few; CDR3aa: CASSPERDYGYTF; CDR3nt: TGTGCCAGCTCACCAGAAAGAGACTATGGCTACACCTTC
v_gene: TRBV3-1/TRBV3-2; d_gene: NA; j_gene: TRBJ1-6; abundance: NA; CDR3aa: CASSRTDSNSPLHF; CDR3nt: TGTGCCAGCAGCCGAACGGACAGTAATTCACCCCTCCACTTT
v_gene: TRBV28; d_gene: TRBD1; j_gene: TRBJ2-2; abundance: NA; CDR3aa: CASIPGQANTGELFF; CDR3nt: TGTGCCAGCATACCGGGACAGGCCAACACCGGGGAGCTGTTTTTT
v_gene: TRBV21-1; d_gene: NA; j_gene: TRBJ1-5; abundance: NA; CDR3aa: CASSQAGEQYSNQPQHF; CDR3nt: TGTGCCAGCAGTCAAGCGGGGGAACAGTATAGCAATCAGCCCCAGCATTTT
v_gene: TRBV10-3; d_gene: NA; j_gene: TRBJ1-2; abundance: NA; CDR3aa: CAISGQGDLYGYTF; CDR3nt: TGTGCCATCAGTGGCCAGGGAGATCTCTATGGCTACACCTTC
v_gene: TRBV5-1; d_gene: NA; j_gene: TRBJ2-1; abundance: once; CDR3aa: CASSFSGTQGDEQFF; CDR3nt: TGCGCCAGCAGCTTCTCCGGGACACAGGGCGATGAGCAGTTCTTC
v_gene: TRBV29-1; d_gene: NA; j_gene: TRBJ1-6; abundance: NA; CDR3aa: CSVGGSYNSPLHF; CDR3nt: TGCAGCGTCGGGGGATCCTATAATTCACCCCTCCACTTT
v_gene: TRBV6-6; d_gene: TRBD1; j_gene: TRBJ2-1; abundance: NA; CDR3aa: CASRQGRTYNEQFF; CDR3nt: TGTGCCAGTAGACAGGGGAGGACCTACAATGAGCAGTTCTTC
v_gene: TRBV19; d_gene: NA; j_gene: TRBJ1-1; abundance: NA; CDR3aa: CASSKGQPGAFGFF; CDR3nt: TGTGCCAGTAGTAAGGGTCAGCCGGGGGCCTTTGGTTTCTTT
v_gene: TRBV7-3; d_gene: TRBD1; j_gene: TRBJ1-1; abundance: once; CDR3aa: CASSVTGADTEAFF; CDR3nt: TGTGCCAGCAGCGTAACAGGGGCCGACACTGAAGCTTTCTTT
v_gene: TRBV9; d_gene: TRBD2; j_gene: TRBJ2-3; abundance: NA; CDR3aa: CASSLLTTGGLDTQYF; CDR3nt: TGTGCCAGCAGCCTACTGACGACCGGGGGGTTGGATACGCAGTATTTT
v_gene: TRBV10-1; d_gene: TRBD1; j_gene: TRBJ2-6; abundance: NA; CDR3aa: CASSGALGQSGANVLTF; CDR3nt: TGCGCCAGCAGTGGGGCTTTGGGACAGTCTGGGGCCAACGTCCTGACTTTC
v_gene: TRBV7-2; d_gene: NA; j_gene: TRBJ2-6; abundance: NA; CDR3aa: CASSPRVVTGANVLTF; CDR3nt: TGTGCCAGCAGCCCCAGGGTAGTCACCGGGGCCAACGTCCTGACTTTC
v_gene: TRBV19; d_gene: NA; j_gene: TRBJ2-3; abundance: NA; CDR3aa: CASSISGSRMVSTDTQYF; CDR3nt: TGTGCCAGTAGTATCTCCGGTTCAAGGATGGTTAGCACAGATACGCAGTATTTT
v_gene: TRBV2; d_gene: NA; j_gene: TRBJ1-3; abundance: NA; CDR3aa: CASARQGRAGGNTIYF; CDR3nt: TGTGCCAGCGCCCGTCAAGGGCGGGCTGGAGGAAACACCATATATTTT
v_gene: TRBV5-4; d_gene: NA; j_gene: TRBJ2-1; abundance: NA; CDR3aa: CASSSIASNEQFF; CDR3nt: TGTGCCAGCAGCTCTATTGCCTCCAATGAGCAGTTCTTC
v_gene: TRBV7-2; d_gene: TRBD2; j_gene: TRBJ2-2; abundance: NA; CDR3aa: CASSLRRTSNGGELFF; CDR3nt: TGTGCCAGCAGCTTAAGGAGGACTAGCAACGGCGGGGAGCTGTTTTTT
v_gene: TRBV2; d_gene: TRBD1; j_gene: TRBJ2-1; abundance: NA; CDR3aa: CASTPLGQAYNEQFF; CDR3nt: TGTGCCAGCACCCCACTGGGACAGGCGTACAATGAGCAGTTCTTC